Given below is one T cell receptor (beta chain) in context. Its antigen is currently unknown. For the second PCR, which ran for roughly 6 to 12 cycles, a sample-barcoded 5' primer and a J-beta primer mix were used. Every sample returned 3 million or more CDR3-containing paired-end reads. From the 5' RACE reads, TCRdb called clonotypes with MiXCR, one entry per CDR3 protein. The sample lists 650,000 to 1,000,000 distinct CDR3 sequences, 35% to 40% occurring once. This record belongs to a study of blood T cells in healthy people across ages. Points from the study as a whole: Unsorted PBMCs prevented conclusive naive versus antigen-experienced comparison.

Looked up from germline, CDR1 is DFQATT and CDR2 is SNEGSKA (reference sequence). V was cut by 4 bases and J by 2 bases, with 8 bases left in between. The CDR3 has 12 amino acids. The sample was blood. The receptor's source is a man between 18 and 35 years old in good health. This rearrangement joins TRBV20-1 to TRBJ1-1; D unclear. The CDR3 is CSAMALNTEAFF. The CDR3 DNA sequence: TGCAGTGCTATGGCACTAAACACTGAAGCTTTCTTT.